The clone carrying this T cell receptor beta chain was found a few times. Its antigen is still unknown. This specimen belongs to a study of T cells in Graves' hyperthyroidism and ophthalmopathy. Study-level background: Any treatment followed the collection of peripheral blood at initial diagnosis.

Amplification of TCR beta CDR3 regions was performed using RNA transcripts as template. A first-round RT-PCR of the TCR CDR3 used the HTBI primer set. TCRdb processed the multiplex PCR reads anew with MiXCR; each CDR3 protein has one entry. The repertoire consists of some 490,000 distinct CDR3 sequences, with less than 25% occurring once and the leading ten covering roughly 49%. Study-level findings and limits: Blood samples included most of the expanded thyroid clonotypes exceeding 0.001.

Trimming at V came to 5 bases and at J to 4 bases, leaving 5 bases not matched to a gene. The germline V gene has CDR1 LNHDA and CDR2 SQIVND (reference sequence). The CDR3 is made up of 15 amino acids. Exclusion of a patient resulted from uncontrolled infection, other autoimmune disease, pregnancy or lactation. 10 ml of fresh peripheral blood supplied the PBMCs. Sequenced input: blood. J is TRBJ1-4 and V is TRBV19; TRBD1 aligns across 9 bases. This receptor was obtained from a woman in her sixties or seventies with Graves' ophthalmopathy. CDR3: CASSPTGGGNEKLFF. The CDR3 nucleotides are TGTGCCAGTAGTCCGACAGGGGGAGGTAATGAAAAACTGTTTTTT.